This is a list of T cell receptor beta chains from one sample in a study of blood T cell repertoires in COVID-19. The protocol was immunoSEQ multiplex PCR, while the TCRdb copy is restricted to in-frame clones and leaves out a portion. Counted here are under 75,000 clones, 89% occurring once; the ten biggest clones make up about 8.1%. Sequencing was carried out using peripheral blood. The receptors were gathered from a man over 45 with active COVID-19. The CDR3 runs from the conserved cysteine through the conserved F or W. The D gene is left open where the match is weak. Size tells how often a clone was seen (once, few, many) or the class of an expanded clone, and some rows leave it out.

>.|TRBJ2-1|TRBV30|TRBD1
CAWTDRSSYNEQFF
TGTGCCTGGACGGACAGGAGCTCCTACAATGAGCAGTTCTTC
>few|TRBJ1-2|TRBV18|TRBD1
CASSPSTGDFGGYTF
TGTGCCAGCTCACCGTCGACAGGGGATTTTGGTGGCTACACCTTC
>.|TRBJ1-2|TRBV7-8|.
CASSSTGNGYTF
TGTGCCAGCAGCTCAACAGGGAATGGCTACACCTTC
>.|TRBJ1-6|TRBV10-3|TRBD1
CAIRGTGGDSPLHF
TGTGCCATCAGGGGGACAGGGGGGGATTCACCCCTCCACTTT
>once|TRBJ1-1|TRBV12-3/TRBV12-4|.
CASTFVAGEAFF
TGTGCCAGCACCTTTGTGGCAGGGGAAGCTTTCTTT
>once|TRBJ1-2|TRBV5-1|.
CASSSLSGVDGYTF
TGCGCCAGCAGCTCACTTTCGGGGGTGGATGGCTACACCTTC
>.|TRBJ1-1|TRBV6-5|.
CASSGQVNTEAFF
TGTGCCAGCAGCGGACAAGTAAACACTGAAGCTTTCTTT
>.|TRBJ2-7|TRBV27|.
CASSLSAGSYEQYF
TGTGCCAGCAGTTTATCGGCAGGCTCCTACGAGCAGTACTTC
>once|TRBJ2-5|TRBV18|TRBD1
CASSLGQQETQYF
TGTGCCAGCTCACTGGGACAGCAAGAGACCCAGTACTTC
>.|TRBJ1-1|TRBV7-2|TRBD1
CASSLQGANTEAFF
TGTGCCAGCAGCCTACAGGGGGCGAACACTGAAGCTTTCTTT
>few|TRBJ1-1|TRBV6-6|.
CASHPQENTEAFF
TGTGCCAGCCATCCACAGGAGAACACTGAAGCTTTCTTT
>.|TRBJ1-4|TRBV28|.
CASSLGGAPGEKLFF
TGTGCCAGCAGTTTGGGGGGGGCTCCTGGTGAAAAACTGTTTTTT
>.|TRBJ2-3|TRBV12-5|.
CASARGGTDTQYF
TGTGCTAGTGCGAGAGGCGGCACAGATACGCAGTATTTT
>.|TRBJ2-5|TRBV6-6|TRBD1
CASIKTGGRETQYF
TGTGCCAGCATCAAAACAGGGGGCCGGGAGACCCAGTACTTC
>.|TRBJ1-5|TRBV7-2|TRBD1
CASSGTTGGGNQPQHF
TGTGCCAGCAGCGGCACTACAGGGGGTGGCAATCAGCCCCAGCATTTT
>.|TRBJ2-5|TRBV4-3|TRBD1
CASSQEMGTGGRETQYF
TGCGCCAGCAGCCAAGAAATGGGAACAGGGGGGCGCGAGACCCAGTACTTC
>.|TRBJ1-2|TRBV9|.
CASSVVQYGYTF
TGTGCCAGCAGCGTAGTACAGTATGGCTACACCTTC
>.|TRBJ1-2|TRBV5-1|.
CASSLATGMRGYTF
TGCGCCAGCAGCTTGGCCACAGGAATGCGTGGCTACACCTTC
>.|TRBJ2-3|TRBV19|TRBD1
CASSISNRGRTDTQYF
TGTGCCAGTAGTATAAGCAACAGGGGAAGGACAGATACGCAGTATTTT
>.|TRBJ2-7|TRBV30|.
CAWATNYEQYF
TGTGCCTGGGCTACGAACTACGAGCAGTACTTC
>few|TRBJ1-2|TRBV4-1|.
CASSRTGFGYTF
TGCGCCAGCAGCCGCACAGGGTTCGGCTACACCTTC
>.|TRBJ2-5|TRBV6-5|.
CASSLQETQYF
TGTGCCAGTTCGCTACAAGAGACCCAGTACTTC
>.|TRBJ2-7|TRBV4-3|TRBD1
CASSQGSDRAQSYEQYF
TGCGCCAGCAGCCAGGGGTCGGACAGGGCTCAATCCTACGAGCAGTACTTC
>.|TRBJ2-7|TRBV7-9|.
CASGSGRTTYEQYF
TGTGCCAGCGGGAGCGGGCGAACAACCTACGAGCAGTACTTC
>.|TRBJ2-3|TRBV9|TRBD2
CASSVASGGVNTQYF
TGTGCCAGCAGCGTAGCAAGCGGGGGGGTTAATACGCAGTATTTT
>.|TRBJ2-7|TRBV5-1|TRBD1
CASSEGQGAEEQYF
TGCGCCAGCAGCGAGGGACAGGGGGCTGAAGAGCAGTACTTC
>.|TRBJ2-1|TRBV12-5|TRBD2
CASGRTSGTFDEQFF
TGTGCTAGTGGGCGGACTAGCGGGACCTTCGATGAGCAGTTCTTC
>.|TRBJ2-1|TRBV29-1|TRBD1
CSVVGQGRHEQFF
TGCAGCGTTGTGGGACAGGGGCGTCATGAGCAGTTCTTC
>.|TRBJ1-5|TRBV27|.
CASSFGNNQPQHF
TGTGCCAGCAGTTTTGGCAACAATCAGCCCCAGCATTTT
>.|TRBJ2-2|TRBV7-9|.
CASSLGGDGGELFF
TGTGCCAGCAGCTTAGGCGGGGACGGCGGGGAGCTGTTTTTT
>.|TRBJ2-1|TRBV5-1|.
CASSLDGDLVYNEQFF
TGCGCCAGCAGCTTGGACGGGGATCTTGTTTACAATGAGCAGTTCTTC
>.|TRBJ1-1|TRBV5-4|.
CASSGGVRDTEAFF
TGTGCCAGCAGCGGAGGGGTTCGGGACACTGAAGCTTTCTTT
>.|TRBJ2-5|TRBV5-4|TRBD1
CASSSDRDQETQYF
TGTGCCAGCAGCTCCGACAGGGACCAAGAGACCCAGTACTTC
>.|TRBJ2-1|TRBV6-6|.
CASSYGRGSYNEQFF
TGTGCCAGCAGTTACGGGCGGGGTTCCTACAATGAGCAGTTCTTC
>.|TRBJ2-7|TRBV5-1|TRBD1
CASSLGVTGGPDEQYF
TGCGCCAGCAGCTTGGGGGTTACAGGGGGGCCCGACGAGCAGTACTTC
>.|TRBJ2-7|TRBV3-1/TRBV3-2|.
CASTQRGSYEQYF
TGTGCCAGCACCCAACGGGGGTCCTACGAGCAGTACTTC
>.|TRBJ1-3|TRBV19|.
CASSLLTGSGNTIYF
TGTGCCAGTAGTTTACTGACGGGCTCTGGAAACACCATATATTTT
>.|TRBJ2-7|TRBV29-1|TRBD1
CSVATDREGEQYF
TGCAGCGTTGCTACGGACAGGGAAGGCGAGCAGTACTTC
>.|TRBJ2-3|TRBV19|TRBD1
CASRYTGVDTQYF
TGTGCCAGTAGATACACAGGGGTTGATACGCAGTATTTT
>few|TRBJ1-1|TRBV10-1|.
CASSGLLNTEAFF
TGCGCCAGCTCGGGTCTTCTGAACACTGAAGCTTTCTTT
>.|TRBJ1-4|TRBV19|TRBD1
CASSIGTGRGKLFF
TGTGCCAGTAGTATCGGGACAGGGCGAGGAAAACTGTTTTTT